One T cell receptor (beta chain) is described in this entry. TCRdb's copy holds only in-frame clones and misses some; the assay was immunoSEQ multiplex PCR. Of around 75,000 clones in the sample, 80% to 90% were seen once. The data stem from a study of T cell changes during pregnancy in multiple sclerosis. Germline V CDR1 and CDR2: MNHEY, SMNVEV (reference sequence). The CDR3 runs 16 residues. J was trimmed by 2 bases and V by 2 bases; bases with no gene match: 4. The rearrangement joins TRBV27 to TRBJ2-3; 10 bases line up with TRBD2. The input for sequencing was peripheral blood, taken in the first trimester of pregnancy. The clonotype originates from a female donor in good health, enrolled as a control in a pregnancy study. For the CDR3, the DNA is TGTGCCAGCAGTTTAGGAGCGGGAGGGGTCACAGATACGCAGTATTTT. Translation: CASSLGAGGVTDTQYF.